Following are 10 T cell receptor beta chains from one sample sequenced in a study of blood T cell repertoires in COVID-19. The data were produced by immunoSEQ multiplex PCR, yet TCRdb's version contains in-frame clones alone and is incomplete. This table holds 300,000 to 400,000 clones, around 89% found once. The sequencing input was peripheral blood. These receptor sequences come from a young woman with COVID-19, enrolled during active disease.

The chain employs TRBV5-1 and TRBJ2-5, with 10 bases aligning to TRBD2. Germline lookup yields CDR1 SGHRS and CDR2 YFSETQ. V shed 1 base and J 4 bases; nucleotides not matched to a gene: 1. The CDR3 extends over 14 amino acids. CDR3: CASSLSGRGETQYF. The CDR3, as DNA: TGCGCCAGCAGCTTGAGCGGGAGGGGAGAGACCCAGTACTTC.

The V and J genes are TRBV4-3 and TRBJ1-2, with 10 bases that match TRBD1. CDR3 length equals 15 residues. V dropped 1 base and J dropped 7; count of bases not matched to a gene: 6. CDR1 is LGHNA, CDR2 YSLEER, per germline. CDR3 in amino acids: CASSQATGGAGGYTF. The CDR3 DNA is TGCGCCAGCAGCCAAGCGACAGGGGGCGCGGGTGGCTACACCTTC.

V is TRBV2 and J is TRBJ2-1, with 9 bases fitting TRBD2. The V gene's germline CDR1 is SNHLY and CDR2 FYNNEI. This CDR3 has 15 residues. J gave up 0 bases and V 5 bases, and 2 bases lay outside the gene matches. The CDR3 protein is CASSSSGVSYNEQFF. Written as DNA, the CDR3 is TGTGCCAGCAGTTCTAGCGGGGTCTCCTACAATGAGCAGTTCTTC. The variable domain in full, with the rest retrieved from reference TRBV2 and TRBJ2-1, is EPEVTQTPSHQVTQMGQEVILRCVPISNHLYFYWYRQILGQKVEFLVSFYNNEISEKSEIFDDQFSVERPDGSNFTLKIRSTKLEDSAMYFCASSSSGVSYNEQFFGPGTRLTVL.

The CDR3 reads CASSLGTGGYQETQYF. CDR3 nucleotide sequence: TGTGCCAGCAGCTTGGGGACAGGGGGGTACCAAGAGACCCAGTACTTC. This sequence joins TRBV13 and TRBJ2-5; 11 bases align to TRBD1. This CDR3 region has 16 residues. With V trimmed by 3 bases and J by 0 bases, 3 bases remained unmatched. Germline CDR1 is PRHDT and CDR2 is FYEKMQ (reference sequence).

The chain employs TRBV5-1 and TRBJ2-3, with 11 bases matching TRBD2. The CDR3 loop spans 15 amino acids. J lost 6 bases, V lost 5 bases, and 8 bases had no gene match. CDR1 and CDR2 from the germline V gene are SGHRS and YFSETQ. In DNA, the CDR3 is TGCGCCAGCAGTTCAGCCGGGACTAGCGGTGATACGCAGTATTTT. The encoded protein is CASSSAGTSGDTQYF.

This clone was seen only once. The chain links TRBV4-2 to TRBJ1-2; TRBD1 matches at 8 bases. The germline V gene encodes CDR1 LGHNA and CDR2 YNFKEQ. Losses at the gene ends were 0 bases for V and 8 bases for J; bases not matched to a gene: 11. The CDR3 extends over 16 amino acids. The CDR3 loop is CASSQDLGQGARGYTF. The CDR3 nucleotides read TGTGCCAGCAGCCAAGATTTAGGGCAGGGGGCGCGAGGCTACACCTTC.

The chain links TRBV7-9 to TRBJ1-6, with 10 bases fitting TRBD1. The CDR3 has 16 residues. Per germline, CDR1 SEHNR and CDR2 FQNEAQ (reference sequence). J gave up 9 bases and V 5 bases, and 10 bases lay outside the gene matches. The CDR3 protein is CASSPSSGQGLSPLHF. The CDR3 DNA follows: TGTGCCAGCAGCCCCTCCTCGGGACAGGGGCTTTCACCCCTCCACTTT.

The chain is built from TRBV5-5 and TRBJ2-3; 10 nucleotides agree with TRBD1. Germline CDR1 is SGHKS and CDR2 is YYEKEE (reference sequence). J was trimmed by 3 bases and V by 2 bases; bases with no gene match: 6. CDR3 length equals 16 residues. The CDR3 sequence is CASSFRTGGVTDTQYF. The CDR3 bases are TGTGCCAGCAGCTTTCGGACAGGGGGGGTTACAGATACGCAGTATTTT.

The chain joins TRBV19 to TRBJ1-5; D is unresolved. V lost 4 bases, J lost 7 bases, and 11 bases lay in between. The CDR3 totals 13 residues. In germline, CDR1 is LNHDA, CDR2 SQIVND (reference sequence). The CDR3 is CASSTGSWQPQHF. The CDR3 DNA is TGTGCCAGTAGTACGGGGTCGTGGCAGCCCCAGCATTTT.

The V and J genes are TRBV30 and TRBJ2-5; 12 nucleotides agree with TRBD1. Germline V gene data show CDR1 as GTSNPN and CDR2 as SVGIG (reference sequence). The CDR3 extends over 15 amino acids. V dropped 4 bases and J dropped 4; count of bases not matched to a gene: 7. DNA for the CDR3: TGTGCCTGGAAAGCGGGACAGGGGGCGTCAGAGACCCAGTACTTC. It specifies CAWKAGQGASETQYF.